This entry features one T cell receptor beta chain sequence. As yet, its antigen is unknown. This entry is derived from a study of T cell responses to AZD1222 COVID-19 vaccine. The CDR3 sequence is 14 residues long. TCRdb's table, derived via immunoSEQ multiplex PCR, lists solely in-frame clones and lacks some. The data show approximately 110,000 clones, around 82% seen once. General study points: Among AZD1222 vaccinees, only six or seven were seropositive at baseline. There were repertoire samples only from the period after the peak T cell response.

This clonotype originated in an adult in good health. V usage is TRBV12-2 and J usage is TRBJ1-1. TRBV12-2 constitutes a pseudogene. Sample: peripheral blood, taken on day 0 of AZD1222 vaccination. The chain's CDR3 is CASRPETVNTEAFF. The CDR3 DNA is TGTGCAAGTCGCCCAGAGACCGTGAACACTGAAGCTTTCTTT.